The rows below give T cell receptor beta chains drawn from one sample of a study of Ad26.COV2.S vaccination and SARS-CoV-2 variants. Profiled with immunoSEQ multiplex PCR; TCRdb holds only in-frame clones, not every one. The top ten hold around 10% of the sample, which has around 300,000 clones, around nine tenths seen once. The material was peripheral blood, obtained in a trial of Ad26.COV2.S vaccine versus placebo. The origin of the receptors is a person aged 18-65 years who received the Ad26.COV2.S COVID-19 vaccine or a placebo. Each CDR3 is given with its conserved first and last residue. A D gene is named only where the DNA matches it firmly.

J gene,V gene,D gene,CDR3 protein,CDR3 DNA
TRBJ2-3,TRBV4-1,.,CASSPTSWGDTDTQYF,TGCGCCAGCAGTCCTACTAGCTGGGGGGACACAGATACGCAGTATTTT
TRBJ2-7,TRBV6-2/TRBV6-3,.,CASSRTGIYEQYF,TGTGCCAGCAGTCGGACGGGGATCTACGAGCAGTACTTC
TRBJ2-3,TRBV11-2,.,CASSLRLVGTDTQYF,TGTGCCAGCAGCTTACGGCTAGTCGGCACAGATACGCAGTATTTT
TRBJ1-5,TRBV7-2,.,CASSPRTVGSNQPQHF,TGTGCCAGCAGCCCGCGGACAGTAGGCAGCAATCAGCCCCAGCATTTT
TRBJ2-3,TRBV25-1,TRBD1,CASGDSLNTDTQYF,TGTGCCAGCGGGGACAGTTTAAACACAGATACGCAGTATTTT
TRBJ2-7,TRBV5-6,.,CASSLAGQRFYEQYF,TGTGCCAGCAGCTTGGCGGGACAACGATTTTACGAGCAGTACTTC
TRBJ2-5,TRBV19,.,CASASGGTETQYF,TGTGCCAGTGCTTCGGGGGGCACAGAGACCCAGTACTTC
TRBJ2-5,TRBV7-8,.,CASSLLRQHQETQYF,TGTGCCAGCAGCTTATTAAGGCAGCACCAAGAGACCCAGTACTTC
TRBJ2-3,TRBV3-1/TRBV3-2,.,CASSQGTNTDTQYF,TGTGCCAGCAGCCAGGGGACAAACACAGATACGCAGTATTTT
TRBJ1-4,TRBV27,.,CASSLLGGARNEKLFF,TGTGCCAGCAGTTTACTCGGCGGGGCAAGGAACGAAAAACTGTTTTTT
TRBJ2-5,TRBV28,.,CASSPLTGNQETQYF,TGTGCCAGCAGTCCCCTGACAGGTAACCAAGAGACCCAGTACTTC
TRBJ2-1,TRBV28,.,CASWRRPYNEQFF,TGTGCCAGCTGGCGGAGGCCCTACAATGAGCAGTTCTTC
TRBJ1-1,TRBV4-3,.,CASSQDPEGNTEAFF,TGCGCCAGCAGCCAAGATCCGGAAGGGAACACTGAAGCTTTCTTT
TRBJ1-1,TRBV9,TRBD1,CASSPEDRGPEAFF,TGTGCCAGCAGCCCAGAGGACAGGGGCCCTGAAGCTTTCTTT